These 21 T cell receptor beta chains originate from one sample sequenced in a study of blood T cell repertoires in COVID-19. Sequencing used immunoSEQ multiplex PCR; TCRdb keeps in-frame clones, though not all of them. The sample contains 200,000 to 250,000 clones, almost 90% of which appear only once. Sample: peripheral blood. These receptors came from a woman aged 55-70 years with acute or convalescent COVID-19.

The chain recombines TRBV25-1 with TRBJ2-7, with 12 bases that match TRBD2. Germline trimming cut 3 bases from V and 6 bases from J; bases unmatched to any gene: 9. This CDR3 has 16 residues. CDR1 and CDR2 (germline): MGHDK, SYGVNS. DNA of the CDR3: TGTGCCAGCAGTGATAAGCGACTAGCGGGAGTACCCGAGCAGTACTTC. Protein product: CASSDKRLAGVPEQYF.

This rearrangement joins TRBV19 to TRBJ2-7; perhaps TRBD2 as D (7 bases). Germline V lookup: CDR1 LNHDA, CDR2 SQIVND (reference sequence). Trimming cost V 8 bases and J 3 bases, with 14 bases left between them. The CDR3 is made up of 13 amino acids. The CDR3 DNA sequence: TGTGCCAGTGGAGGGGGGGGAGGCTACGAGCAGTACTTC. Its translation: CASGGGGGYEQYF.

J is TRBJ2-2 and V is TRBV7-9; TRBD1 matches 7 bases. This CDR3 comprises 15 residues. From germline, CDR1 is SEHNR and CDR2 FQNEAQ (reference sequence). V lost 5 bases and J lost 6; bases outside the gene matches: 9. The CDR3 sequence: CASSPTYQGAGELFF. CDR3 nucleotides: TGTGCCAGCAGCCCGACTTACCAGGGGGCCGGGGAGCTGTTTTTT. Drawing the rest from reference TRBV7-9 and TRBJ2-2, the complete variable domain is DTGVSQNPRHKITKRGQNVTFRCDPISEHNRLYWYRQTLGQGPEFLTYFQNEAQLEKSRLLSDRFSAERPKGSFSTLEIQRTEQGDSAMYLCASSPTYQGAGELFFGEGSRLTVL.

J is TRBJ2-5 and V is TRBV7-9; TRBD2 matches 13 bases. The J segment lost 4 bases and the V segment lost 4 bases, leaving 3 bases of the junction unmatched. The CDR3 has 15 amino acids. In germline, CDR1 is SEHNR, CDR2 FQNEAQ (reference sequence). CDR3 nucleotide sequence: TGTGCCAGCAGCTGGGGACTAGCGGGAATAGAGACCCAGTACTTC. This encodes CASSWGLAGIETQYF.

V and J are TRBV6-5 and TRBJ1-1; D is uncertain. The length of the CDR3 is 16 residues. CDR1 is MNHEY and CDR2 is SVGAGI in the germline V gene. The V end lost 4 bases, the J end lost 6 bases, and 21 bases lay between the germline ends. CDR3 coding DNA: TGTGCCAGCAGTTCCCAATCGACATTTGGAATAGCTGAAGCTTTCTTT. This sequence encodes CASSSQSTFGIAEAFF.

The CDR3 DNA reads TGCAGCGTCAGCCCCCCCAACACCCCCGGGGATCGGGAGACCCAGTACTTC. As protein: CSVSPPNTPGDRETQYF. The chain is built from TRBV29-1 and TRBJ2-5, with D maybe TRBD2 (5 bases). Trimming pared 6 bases from V and 5 bases from J, leaving 28 bases between. Germline values: CDR1 SQVTM, CDR2 ANQGSEA. There are 17 residues in the CDR3.

This clone was recorded only once. The chain employs TRBV21-1 and TRBJ1-6; the table calls TRBD1, which could not be checked here. TRBV21-1 is shown as a pseudogene. The length of the CDR3 is 15 residues. The CDR3 spells CASTTRDSYNSPLHF. The CDR3 nucleotides read TGTGCCAGCACCACCAGGGACAGTTATAATTCACCCCTCCACTTT.

V gene TRBV6-5 combines with J gene TRBJ1-2; D is unclear. This CDR3 region has 11 residues. The V and J ends lost 8 bases and 8 bases respectively, with 12 bases between them. Looked up from germline, CDR1 is MNHEY and CDR2 is SVGAGI. CDR3 amino acids: CASRREGGYTF. The CDR3 region has the DNA TGTGCCAGCCGTAGGGAGGGCGGCTACACCTTC.

This chain uses TRBV30 with TRBJ1-1, with D possibly matching TRBD1 (6 bases). Germline values: CDR1 GTSNPN, CDR2 SVGIG (reference sequence). This CDR3 is 16 amino acids long. V gave up 4 bases and J gave up 2 bases, with 20 bases separating them. CDR3 coding DNA: TGTGCCTGGAAGGGGGGGGCTTCGGCAGGCAACACTGAAGCTTTCTTT. This sequence encodes CAWKGGASAGNTEAFF.

The count of this clone is one. The rearrangement uses TRBV18 and TRBJ2-2; TRBD2 matches 7 bases. The germline gives CDR1 KGHSH, CDR2 LQKENI. This CDR3 region has 16 residues. Trimming cost V 0 bases and J 3 bases; bases outside gene matches: 4. The CDR3 bases are TGTGCCAGCTCACCACCTTGGGGGGGAGACACCGGGGAGCTGTTTTTT. Translated: CASSPPWGGDTGELFF. The whole variable domain, filled in from reference TRBV18 and TRBJ2-2, reads NAGVMQNPRHLVRRRGQEARLRCSPMKGHSHVYWYRQLPEEGLKFMVYLQKENIIDESGMPKERFSAEFPKEGPSILRIQQVVRGDSAAYFCASSPPWGGDTGELFFGEGSRLTVL.

V and J are TRBV18 and TRBJ2-1; no reliable D call. V dropped 1 base and J dropped 0 bases, with 16 bases sitting between them. The V gene's germline CDR1 is KGHSH and CDR2 LQKENI. This CDR3 is built from 18 residues. The CDR3 spells CASSPRQNSPYSYNEQFF. CDR3 nucleotide sequence: TGTGCCAGCTCACCACGGCAAAACAGCCCCTACTCCTACAATGAGCAGTTCTTC.

The rearrangement uses TRBV7-6 and TRBJ2-7; 9 positions match TRBD1. This CDR3 comprises 14 residues. Per germline, CDR1 SGHVS and CDR2 FNYEAQ. J gave up 7 bases and V 3 bases, and 7 bases lay outside the gene matches. The CDR3, as DNA: TGTGCCAGCAGCTTGGGGGGACAGGGCTATGAGCAGTACTTC. This encodes CASSLGGQGYEQYF. The variable domain in full, completed from reference TRBV7-6 and TRBJ2-7, reads GAGVSQSPRYKVTKRGQDVALRCDPISGHVSLYWYRQALGQGPEFLTYFNYEAQQDKSGLPNDRFSAERPEGSISTLTIQRTEQRDSAMYRCASSLGGQGYEQYFGPGTRLTVT.

This rearrangement joins TRBV7-9 to TRBJ2-3; the match to TRBD2 covers 7 bases. Losses at the gene ends were 10 bases for V and 2 bases for J; bases not matched to a gene: 9. From germline, CDR1 is SEHNR and CDR2 FQNEAQ (reference sequence). The CDR3 sequence is 14 residues long. CDR3 sequence reads: CATGSSGNTDTQYF. In nucleotides, the CDR3 is TGTGCCACTGGATCGAGCGGGAACACAGATACGCAGTATTTT. The full variable domain, its missing parts supplied by reference TRBV7-9 and TRBJ2-3, is DTGVSQNPRHKITKRGQNVTFRCDPISEHNRLYWYRQTLGQGPEFLTYFQNEAQLEKSRLLSDRFSAERPKGSFSTLEIQRTEQGDSAMYLCATGSSGNTDTQYFGPGTRLTVL.

This clone was observed a single time. The chain has TRBV27 and TRBJ2-1; D possibly corresponds to TRBD2 (5 bases). CDR3 length: 15 residues. Germline CDR1 MNHEY, CDR2 SMNVEV (reference sequence). V lost 5 bases, J lost 6 bases, and 17 bases lay in between. CDR3 bases: TGTGCCAGCAGTCCCCACCGTCTGGGGAGCAATGAGCAGTTCTTC. Amino acids: CASSPHRLGSNEQFF.

This sequence joins TRBV5-1 and TRBJ2-5, with 15 bases that match TRBD2. Looked up from germline, CDR1 is SGHRS and CDR2 is YFSETQ. The CDR3 loop spans 20 amino acids. Trimming removed 5 bases from V and 5 bases from J; junction bases left unmatched: 19. The CDR3 is CASSRTGLAGGPEDRETQYF. CDR3 nucleotides: TGCGCCAGCAGTCGGACAGGACTAGCGGGGGGGCCTGAAGATCGGGAGACCCAGTACTTC.

The chain recombines TRBV18 with TRBJ2-7; 9 nucleotides align to TRBD1. The CDR3 length is 14 residues. Germline values: CDR1 KGHSH, CDR2 LQKENI. J was trimmed by 7 bases and V by 6 bases; bases with no gene match: 10. In DNA form, the CDR3 reads TGTGCCAGCTCTCGGGACAGGGATAAGCAAGAGCAGTACTTC. The encoded protein is CASSRDRDKQEQYF.

This chain links TRBV19 with TRBJ1-1; unclear D gene. V lost 5 bases, J lost 0 bases, and 7 bases lay in between. Germline values: CDR1 LNHDA, CDR2 SQIVND (reference sequence). The CDR3 spans 13 residues. The CDR3 sequence is CASSGLLNTEAFF. The DNA for the CDR3 is TGTGCCAGTAGTGGACTCCTGAACACTGAAGCTTTCTTT.

This chain links TRBV5-5 with TRBJ2-6; D is ambiguous. V dropped 8 bases and J dropped 0 bases, with 6 bases sitting between them. Per germline, CDR1 SGHKS and CDR2 YYEKEE (reference sequence). This CDR3 contains 13 residues. CDR3 amino acids: CASTNSGANVLTF. The DNA of the CDR3 is TGTGCCAGTACAAACTCTGGGGCCAACGTCCTGACTTTC.

The V gene is TRBV11-2, the J gene TRBJ2-5; tentative D call: TRBD1 (6 bases). The CDR3 is 14 residues long. V lost 1 base and J lost 5, with 11 bases in between. CDR1 SGHAT and CDR2 FQNNGV come from the germline V gene. The CDR3 spells CASSLVQGLETQYF. DNA of the CDR3: TGTGCCAGCAGCTTAGTTCAGGGGTTGGAGACCCAGTACTTC.

The genes are TRBV19 and TRBJ1-2; possibly TRBD1 for D (5 bases). CDR1 and CDR2 from the germline V gene are LNHDA and SQIVND (reference sequence). CDR3 length: 14 amino acids. Trimming shortened V by 7 bases and J by 8 bases, and 20 bases separated the two germline ends. Here the CDR3 DNA reads TGTGCCAGTAAGGTACGAGGGGAGGTAGGCGGCTACACCTTC. Its translation is CASKVRGEVGGYTF.

The chain links TRBV11-2 to TRBJ2-7; 11 bases align to TRBD1. The CDR3 consists of 14 residues. J gave up 4 bases and V 5 bases, and 4 bases lay outside the gene matches. Germline CDR1 and CDR2: SGHAT and FQNNGV. The CDR3 bases are TGTGCCAGCAGCCCGGGACAGGGGGTTTACGAGCAGTACTTC. Protein product: CASSPGQGVYEQYF.